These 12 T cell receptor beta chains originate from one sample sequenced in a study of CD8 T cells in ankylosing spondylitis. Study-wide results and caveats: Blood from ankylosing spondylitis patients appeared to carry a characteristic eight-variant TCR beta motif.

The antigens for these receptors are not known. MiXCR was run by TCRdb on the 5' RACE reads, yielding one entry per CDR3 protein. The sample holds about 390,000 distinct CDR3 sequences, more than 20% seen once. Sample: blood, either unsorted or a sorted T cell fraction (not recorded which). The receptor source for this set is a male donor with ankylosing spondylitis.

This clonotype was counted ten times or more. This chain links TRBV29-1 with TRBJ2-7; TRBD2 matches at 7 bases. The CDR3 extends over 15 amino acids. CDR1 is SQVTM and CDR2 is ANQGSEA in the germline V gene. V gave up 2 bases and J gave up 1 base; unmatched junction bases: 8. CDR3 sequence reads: CSVERWGGKSYEQYF. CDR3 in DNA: TGCAGCGTTGAACGGTGGGGGGGGAAGTCCTACGAGCAGTACTTC.

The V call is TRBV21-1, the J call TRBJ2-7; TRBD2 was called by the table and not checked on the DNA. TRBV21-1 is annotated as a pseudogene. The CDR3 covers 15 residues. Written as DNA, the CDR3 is TGTGCCAGCAACCCCATAGCGGAGGCTTTGTGCGAGCAGTACTTC. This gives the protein CASNPIAEALCEQYF.

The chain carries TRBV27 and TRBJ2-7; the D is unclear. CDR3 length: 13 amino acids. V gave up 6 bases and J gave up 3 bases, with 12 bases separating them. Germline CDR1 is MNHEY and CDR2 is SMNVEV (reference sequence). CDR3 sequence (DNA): TGTGCCAGCAGACCAACAAGGAGCTACGAGCAGTACTTC. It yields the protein CASRPTRSYEQYF.

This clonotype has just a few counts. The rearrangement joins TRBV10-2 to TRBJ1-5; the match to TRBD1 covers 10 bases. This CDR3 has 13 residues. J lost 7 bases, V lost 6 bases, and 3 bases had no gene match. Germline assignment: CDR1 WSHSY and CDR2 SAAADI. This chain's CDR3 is CASSGTGAQPQHF. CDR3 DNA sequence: TGCGCCAGCAGCGGGACAGGGGCCCAGCCCCAGCATTTT.

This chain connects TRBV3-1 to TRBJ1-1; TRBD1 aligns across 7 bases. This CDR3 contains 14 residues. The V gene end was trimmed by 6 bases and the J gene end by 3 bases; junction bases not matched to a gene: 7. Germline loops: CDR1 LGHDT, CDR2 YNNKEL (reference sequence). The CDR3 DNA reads TGTGCCAGCAGTTCCTCAACAGGGGACACTGAAGCTTTCTTT. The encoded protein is CASSSSTGDTEAFF.

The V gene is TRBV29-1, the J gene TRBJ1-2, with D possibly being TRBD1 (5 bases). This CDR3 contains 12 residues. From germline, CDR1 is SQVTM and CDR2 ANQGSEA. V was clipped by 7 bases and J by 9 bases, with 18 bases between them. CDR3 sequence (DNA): TGCAGCGCCATCATCCAGGGACTTTGCTACACCTTC. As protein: CSAIIQGLCYTF.

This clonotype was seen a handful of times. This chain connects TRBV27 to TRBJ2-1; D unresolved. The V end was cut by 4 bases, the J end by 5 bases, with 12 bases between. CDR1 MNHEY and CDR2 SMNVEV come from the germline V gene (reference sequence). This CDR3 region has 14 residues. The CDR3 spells CASSSFEWDNEQFF. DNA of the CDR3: TGTGCCAGCAGTTCCTTCGAGTGGGACAATGAGCAGTTCTTC.

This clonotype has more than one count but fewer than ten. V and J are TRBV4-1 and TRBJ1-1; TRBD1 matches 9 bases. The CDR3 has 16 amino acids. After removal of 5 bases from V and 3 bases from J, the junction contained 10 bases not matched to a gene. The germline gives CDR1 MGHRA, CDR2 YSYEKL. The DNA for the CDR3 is TGCGCCAGCAGCTTCCGACGGACAGGGGAGCACACTGAAGCTTTCTTT. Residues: CASSFRRTGEHTEAFF.

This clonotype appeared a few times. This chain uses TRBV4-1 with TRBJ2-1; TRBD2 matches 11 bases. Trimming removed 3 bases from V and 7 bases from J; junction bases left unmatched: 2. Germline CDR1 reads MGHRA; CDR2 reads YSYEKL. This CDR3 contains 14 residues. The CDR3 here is CASSHLAGGNEQFF. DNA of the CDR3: TGCGCCAGCAGCCACTTAGCGGGAGGGAATGAGCAGTTCTTC.

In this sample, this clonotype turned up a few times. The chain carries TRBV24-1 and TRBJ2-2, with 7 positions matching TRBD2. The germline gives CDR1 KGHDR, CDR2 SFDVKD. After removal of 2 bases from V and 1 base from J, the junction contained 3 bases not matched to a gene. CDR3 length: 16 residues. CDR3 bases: TGTGCCACCAGTGATTCTAGCGGTCAGAACACCGGGGAGCTGTTTTTT. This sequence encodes CATSDSSGQNTGELFF.

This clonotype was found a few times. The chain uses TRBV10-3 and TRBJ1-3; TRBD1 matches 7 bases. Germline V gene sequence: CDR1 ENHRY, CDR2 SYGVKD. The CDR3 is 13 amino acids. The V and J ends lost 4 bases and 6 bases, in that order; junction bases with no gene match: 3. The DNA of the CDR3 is TGTGCCATCAGTGGGACAGGCAAAAACACCATATATTTT. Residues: CAISGTGKNTIYF.

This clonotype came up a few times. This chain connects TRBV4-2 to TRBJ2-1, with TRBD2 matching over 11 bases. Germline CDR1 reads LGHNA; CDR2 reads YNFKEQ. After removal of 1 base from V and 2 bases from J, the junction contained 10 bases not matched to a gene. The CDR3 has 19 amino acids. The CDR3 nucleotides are TGTGCCAGCAGCCAAGTAGGCCGGGGACTAGCGGACCCCTACAATGAGCAGTTCTTC. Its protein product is CASSQVGRGLADPYNEQFF.